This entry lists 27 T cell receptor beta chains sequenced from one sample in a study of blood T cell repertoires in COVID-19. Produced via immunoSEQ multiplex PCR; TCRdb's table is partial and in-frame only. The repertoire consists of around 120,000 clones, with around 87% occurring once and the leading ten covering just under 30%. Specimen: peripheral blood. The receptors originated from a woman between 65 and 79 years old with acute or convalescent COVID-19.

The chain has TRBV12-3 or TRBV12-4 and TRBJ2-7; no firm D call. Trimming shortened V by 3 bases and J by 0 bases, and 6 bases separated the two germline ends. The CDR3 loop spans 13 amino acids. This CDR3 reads CASSFLSSYEQYF. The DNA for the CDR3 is TGTGCCAGCAGTTTTTTGAGCTCCTACGAGCAGTACTTC.

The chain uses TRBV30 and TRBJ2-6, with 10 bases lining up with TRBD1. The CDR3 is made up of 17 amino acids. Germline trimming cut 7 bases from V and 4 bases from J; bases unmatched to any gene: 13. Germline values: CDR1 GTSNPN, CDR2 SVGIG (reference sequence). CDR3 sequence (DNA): TGTGCCTCATTATTGGGACAGGGGTTAGCGGGGGCCAACGTCCTGACTTTC. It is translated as CASLLGQGLAGANVLTF.

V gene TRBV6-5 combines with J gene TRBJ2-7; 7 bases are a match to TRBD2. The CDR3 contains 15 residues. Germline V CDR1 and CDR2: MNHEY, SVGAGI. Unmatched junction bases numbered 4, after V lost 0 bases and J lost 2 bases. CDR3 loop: CASSYSGGKTYEQYF. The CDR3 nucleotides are TGTGCCAGCAGTTACTCGGGGGGGAAAACCTACGAGCAGTACTTC.

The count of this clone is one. CDR3 bases: TGTGCCAGCAGTGTGGAGCAGGGGGCTGAGCAGTTCTTC. As protein: CASSVEQGAEQFF. The chain uses TRBV25-1 and TRBJ2-1; 8 bases fit TRBD1. Germline-derived CDR1 and CDR2 are MGHDK and SYGVNS. CDR3 size: 13 residues. V shed 4 bases and J 9 bases; nucleotides not matched to a gene: 5.

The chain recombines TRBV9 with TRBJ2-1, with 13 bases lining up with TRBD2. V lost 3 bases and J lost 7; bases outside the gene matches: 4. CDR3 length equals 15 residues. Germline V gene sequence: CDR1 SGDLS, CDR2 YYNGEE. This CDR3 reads CASSDGTSGENEQFF. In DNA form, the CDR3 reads TGTGCCAGCAGCGACGGGACTAGCGGGGAAAATGAGCAGTTCTTC.

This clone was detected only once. The CDR3 region is CASRPPGESNTGELFF. As DNA, the CDR3 is TGTGCCAGCAGGCCCCCGGGGGAATCGAACACCGGGGAGCTGTTTTTT. The chain joins TRBV5-4 to TRBJ2-2; D might be TRBD2 (6 bases). The CDR3 contains 16 residues. Germline CDR1 reads SGHNT; CDR2 reads YYREEE (reference sequence). Trimming took 5 bases from V and 0 from J, leaving 14 bases between them.

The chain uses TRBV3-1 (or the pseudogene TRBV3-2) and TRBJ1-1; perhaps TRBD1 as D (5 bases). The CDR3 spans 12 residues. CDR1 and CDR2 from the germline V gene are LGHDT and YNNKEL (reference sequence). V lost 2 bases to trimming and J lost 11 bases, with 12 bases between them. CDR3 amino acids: CASSQSTGSAFF. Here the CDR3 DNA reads TGTGCCAGCAGCCAATCAACAGGATCGGCTTTCTTT.

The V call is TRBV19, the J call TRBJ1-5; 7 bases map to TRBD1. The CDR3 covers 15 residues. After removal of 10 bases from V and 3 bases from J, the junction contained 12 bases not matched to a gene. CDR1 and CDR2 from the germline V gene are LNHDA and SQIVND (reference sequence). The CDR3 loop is CATNSDRRFNQPQHF. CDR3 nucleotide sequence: TGTGCCACCAACTCGGACAGGAGATTCAATCAGCCCCAGCATTTT.

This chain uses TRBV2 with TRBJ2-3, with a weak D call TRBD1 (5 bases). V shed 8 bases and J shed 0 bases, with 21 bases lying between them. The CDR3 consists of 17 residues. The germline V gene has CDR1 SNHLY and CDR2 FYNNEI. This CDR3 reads CASYQSRQFVSTDTQYF. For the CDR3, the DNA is TGTGCCAGCTATCAATCCCGACAGTTCGTGAGCACAGATACGCAGTATTTT. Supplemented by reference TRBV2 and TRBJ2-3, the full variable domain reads EPEVTQTPSHQVTQMGQEVILRCVPISNHLYFYWYRQILGQKVEFLVSFYNNEISEKSEIFDDQFSVERPDGSNFTLKIRSTKLEDSAMYFCASYQSRQFVSTDTQYFGPGTRLTVL.

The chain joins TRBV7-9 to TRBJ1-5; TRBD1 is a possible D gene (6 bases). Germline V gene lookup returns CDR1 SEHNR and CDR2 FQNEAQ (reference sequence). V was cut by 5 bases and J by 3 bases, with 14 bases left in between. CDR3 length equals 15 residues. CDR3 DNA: TGTGCCAGCAGCCTAACAGGGCTCCCCAATCAGCCCCAGCATTTT. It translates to CASSLTGLPNQPQHF.

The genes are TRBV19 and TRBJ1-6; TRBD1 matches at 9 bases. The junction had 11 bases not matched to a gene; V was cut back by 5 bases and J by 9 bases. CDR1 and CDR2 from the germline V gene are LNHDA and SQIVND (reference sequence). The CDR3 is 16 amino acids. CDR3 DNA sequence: TGTGCCAGTAGTGATCCGGGACAGGGTTGGAGTTCACCCCTCCACTTT. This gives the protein CASSDPGQGWSSPLHF.

CDR3: CASSPGSGQGGGTEAFF. The CDR3 region has the DNA TGTGCCAGCTCACCTGGATCAGGACAGGGTGGAGGGACTGAAGCTTTCTTT. The V call is TRBV18, the J call TRBJ1-1, with 8 bases that match TRBD1. Germline lookup yields CDR1 KGHSH and CDR2 LQKENI. The CDR3 contains 17 residues. J gave up 5 bases and V 3 bases, and 14 bases lay outside the gene matches.

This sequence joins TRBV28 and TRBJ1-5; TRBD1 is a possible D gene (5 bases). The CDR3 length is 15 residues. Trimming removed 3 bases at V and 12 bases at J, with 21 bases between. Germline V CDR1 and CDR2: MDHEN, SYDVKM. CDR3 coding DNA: TGTGCCAGCAGTTTGTTCAGGGCTTCACGGCTTAGCCAGCATTTT. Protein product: CASSLFRASRLSQHF.

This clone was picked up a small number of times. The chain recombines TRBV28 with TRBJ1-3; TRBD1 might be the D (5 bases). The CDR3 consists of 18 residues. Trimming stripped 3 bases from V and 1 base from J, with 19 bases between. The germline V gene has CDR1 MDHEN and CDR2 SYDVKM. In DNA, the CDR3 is TGTGCCAGCAGTTTTCAGTCCTTAGGGGATTCGTCTGGAAACACCATATATTTT. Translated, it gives CASSFQSLGDSSGNTIYF.

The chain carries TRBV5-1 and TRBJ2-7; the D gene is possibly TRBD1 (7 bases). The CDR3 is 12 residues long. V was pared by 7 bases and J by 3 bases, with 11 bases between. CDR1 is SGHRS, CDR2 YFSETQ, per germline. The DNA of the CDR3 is TGCGCCAGCTACAGGGGAGGCTACGAGCAGTACTTC. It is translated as CASYRGGYEQYF.

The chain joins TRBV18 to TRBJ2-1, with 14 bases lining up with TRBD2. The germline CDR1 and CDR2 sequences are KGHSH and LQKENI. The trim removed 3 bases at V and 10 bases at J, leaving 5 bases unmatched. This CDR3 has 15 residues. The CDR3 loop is CASSPPGLAGVEQFF. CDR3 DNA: TGTGCCAGCTCACCCCCGGGACTAGCGGGGGTCGAGCAGTTCTTC.

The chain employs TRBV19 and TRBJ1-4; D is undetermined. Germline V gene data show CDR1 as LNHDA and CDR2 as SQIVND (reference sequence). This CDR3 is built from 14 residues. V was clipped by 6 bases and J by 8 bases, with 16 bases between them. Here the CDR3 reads CASSQDFLQEKLFF. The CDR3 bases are TGTGCCAGTAGCCAGGACTTTTTGCAAGAAAAACTGTTTTTT.

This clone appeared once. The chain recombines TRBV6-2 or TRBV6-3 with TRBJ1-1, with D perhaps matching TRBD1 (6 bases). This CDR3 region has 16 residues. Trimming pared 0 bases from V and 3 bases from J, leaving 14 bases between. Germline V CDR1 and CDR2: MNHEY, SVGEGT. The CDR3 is CASSYSFREGDTEAFF. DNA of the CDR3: TGTGCCAGCAGTTACTCCTTTAGGGAGGGGGACACTGAAGCTTTCTTT.

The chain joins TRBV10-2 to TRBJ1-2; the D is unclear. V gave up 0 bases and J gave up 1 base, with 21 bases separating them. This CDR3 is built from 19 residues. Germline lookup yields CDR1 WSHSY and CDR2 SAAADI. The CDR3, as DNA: TGCGCCAGCAGTGAGTCGAGAGCGAGACCTAGTTTTCTTAACTATGGCTACACCTTC. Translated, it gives CASSESRARPSFLNYGYTF.

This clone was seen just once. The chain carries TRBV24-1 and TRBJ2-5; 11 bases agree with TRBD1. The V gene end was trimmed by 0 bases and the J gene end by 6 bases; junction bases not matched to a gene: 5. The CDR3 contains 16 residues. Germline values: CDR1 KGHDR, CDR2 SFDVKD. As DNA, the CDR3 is TGTGCCACCAGTGATTTGTTGGGACAGGGGGTACAGACCCAGTACTTC. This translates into CATSDLLGQGVQTQYF.

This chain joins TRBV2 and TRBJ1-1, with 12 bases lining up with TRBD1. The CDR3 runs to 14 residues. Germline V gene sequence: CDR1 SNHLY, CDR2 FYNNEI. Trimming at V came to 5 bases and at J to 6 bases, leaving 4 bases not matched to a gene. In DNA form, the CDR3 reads TGTGCCAGCAGTTGGGACAGGGGGCGCCCTGAAGCTTTCTTT. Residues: CASSWDRGRPEAFF. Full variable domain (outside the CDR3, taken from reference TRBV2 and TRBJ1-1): EPEVTQTPSHQVTQMGQEVILRCVPISNHLYFYWYRQILGQKVEFLVSFYNNEISEKSEIFDDQFSVERPDGSNFTLKIRSTKLEDSAMYFCASSWDRGRPEAFFGQGTRLTVV.

The CDR3 loop is CASSYSNGGAYEQYF. CDR3 bases: TGTGCCAGCAGTTACTCGAACGGGGGGGCTTACGAGCAGTACTTC. V gene TRBV6-5 combines with J gene TRBJ2-7, with 8 bases matching TRBD2. The CDR3 runs 15 residues. From germline, CDR1 is MNHEY and CDR2 SVGAGI. V was pared by 0 bases and J by 4 bases, with 5 bases of the junction left unmatched.

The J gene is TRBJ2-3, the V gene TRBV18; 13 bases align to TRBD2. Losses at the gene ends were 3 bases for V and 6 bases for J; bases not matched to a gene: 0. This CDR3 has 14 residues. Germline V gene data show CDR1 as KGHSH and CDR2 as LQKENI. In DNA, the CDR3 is TGTGCCAGCTCACCGGGACTAGCGGGGGATACGCAGTATTTT. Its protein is CASSPGLAGDTQYF.

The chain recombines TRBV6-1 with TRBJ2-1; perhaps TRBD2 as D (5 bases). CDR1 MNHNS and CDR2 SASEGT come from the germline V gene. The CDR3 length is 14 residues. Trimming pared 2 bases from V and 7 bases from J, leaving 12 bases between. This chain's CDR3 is CASSESNSANEQFF. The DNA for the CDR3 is TGTGCCAGCAGTGAATCCAATAGCGCGAATGAGCAGTTCTTC.

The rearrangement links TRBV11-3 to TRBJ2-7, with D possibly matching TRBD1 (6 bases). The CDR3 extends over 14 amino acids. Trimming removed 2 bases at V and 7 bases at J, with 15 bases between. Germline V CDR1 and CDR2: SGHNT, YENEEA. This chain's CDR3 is CASSLNPGAEEQYF. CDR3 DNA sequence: TGTGCCAGCAGCTTAAACCCAGGGGCGGAAGAGCAGTACTTC. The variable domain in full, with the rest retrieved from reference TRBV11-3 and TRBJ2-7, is EAGVVQSPRYKIIEKKQPVAFWCNPISGHNTLYWYLQNLGQGPELLIRYENEEAVDDSQLPKDRFSAERLKGVDSTLKIQPAELGDSAVYLCASSLNPGAEEQYFGPGTRLTVT.

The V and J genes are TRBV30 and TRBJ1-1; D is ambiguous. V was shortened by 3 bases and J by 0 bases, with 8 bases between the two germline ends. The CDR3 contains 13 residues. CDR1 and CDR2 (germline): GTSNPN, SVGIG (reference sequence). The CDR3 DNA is TGTGCCTGGAGGGGCCTCATGAACACTGAAGCTTTCTTT. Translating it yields CAWRGLMNTEAFF.

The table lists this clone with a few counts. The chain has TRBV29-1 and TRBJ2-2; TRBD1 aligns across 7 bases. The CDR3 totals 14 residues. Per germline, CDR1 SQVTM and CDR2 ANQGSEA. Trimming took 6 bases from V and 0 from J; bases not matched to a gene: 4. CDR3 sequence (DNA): TGCAGCGTGCCGACAGGGTCGAACACCGGGGAGCTGTTTTTT. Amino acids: CSVPTGSNTGELFF.